The 25 T cell receptor beta chains listed next were all sequenced from one sample in a study of T cells in Graves' hyperthyroidism and ophthalmopathy. TCR beta CDR3 regions were amplified from RNA transcripts. During a first-round RT-PCR of the TCR CDR3, the HTBI primer set was used. Via MiXCR, TCRdb re-called the multiplex PCR reads, giving one row per CDR3 protein. This table holds about 640,000 distinct CDR3 sequences, about 15% found once. The sample consisted of blood. The origin of the receptors is a woman in her fifties or sixties with Graves' ophthalmopathy.

The sample holds a few counts of this clonotype. The V gene is TRBV18, the J gene TRBJ2-7; perhaps TRBD2 as D (6 bases). This CDR3 has 15 residues. V lost 5 bases and J lost 5, with 19 bases in between. Germline CDR1 is KGHSH and CDR2 is LQKENI. CDR3: CASSALGRTPHEQYF. As DNA, the CDR3 is TGTGCCAGCTCAGCTCTGGGGAGGACCCCACACGAGCAGTACTTC.

This clonotype showed up many times. The V gene is TRBV28, the J gene TRBJ1-2; 10 bases agree with TRBD1. In germline, CDR1 is MDHEN, CDR2 SYDVKM. The trim removed 2 bases at V and 5 bases at J, leaving 5 bases unmatched. This CDR3 is 15 amino acids long. The CDR3 spells CASSLRTGGPYGYTF. In nucleotides, the CDR3 is TGTGCCAGCAGTTTAAGGACAGGGGGGCCTTATGGCTACACCTTC.

The V call is TRBV20-1, the J call TRBJ2-2, with D maybe TRBD2 (5 bases). V gave up 0 bases and J gave up 4 bases, with 15 bases separating them. This CDR3 comprises 16 residues. Germline lookup yields CDR1 DFQATT and CDR2 SNEGSKA (reference sequence). Written as DNA, the CDR3 is TGCAGTGCTAGAGATGACGTTGGGCGGGCCACCGGGGAGCTGTTTTTT. Amino acids: CSARDDVGRATGELFF.

CDR3 DNA sequence: TGTGCCACTACGACAGGGGGCCGAATCTTGAACACTGAAGCTTTCTTT. Translating gives CATTTGGRILNTEAFF. The rearrangement links TRBV2 to TRBJ1-1; TRBD1 aligns across 10 bases. Per germline, CDR1 SNHLY and CDR2 FYNNEI. This CDR3 contains 16 residues. Trimming cost V 10 bases and J 0 bases; bases outside gene matches: 11.

The V gene is TRBV2, the J gene TRBJ2-7; unclear D gene. V was pared by 3 bases and J by 8 bases, with 5 bases between. There are 10 residues in the CDR3. CDR1 is SNHLY, CDR2 FYNNEI, per germline. CDR3 nucleotide sequence: TGTGCCAGCAGTGAGCGCCAGCAGTACTTC. Encoded protein: CASSERQQYF.

This clonotype was observed many times. The chain combines TRBV28 with TRBJ2-6; 10 nucleotides line up with TRBD1. The CDR3 is made up of 19 amino acids. Germline CDR1 and CDR2: MDHEN and SYDVKM. V lost 5 bases to trimming and J lost 0 bases; unmatched junction nucleotides: 10. In nucleotides, the CDR3 is TGTGCCAGCAGTGGTGCAGCCGGGACAGGGGACTCTGGGGCCAACGTCCTGACTTTC. This translates into CASSGAAGTGDSGANVLTF.

This chain connects TRBV24-1 to TRBJ1-2; TRBD1 matches 7 bases. V lost 4 bases to trimming and J lost 3 bases; unmatched junction nucleotides: 7. The CDR3 runs 15 residues. Germline V gene data show CDR1 as KGHDR and CDR2 as SFDVKD. The CDR3 spells CATSDRTGGHYGYTF. DNA for the CDR3: TGTGCCACCAGTGACCGGACAGGAGGACACTATGGCTACACCTTC.

This clonotype was detected only once. Since a much larger clone is just one base distant, this may be a read error. The genes are TRBV6-2 or TRBV6-3 and TRBJ1-1; unclear D gene. Germline loops: CDR1 MNHEY, CDR2 SVGEGT. CDR3 length: 15 residues. CDR3 in amino acids: CASSYPSGGDTGAFF. The CDR3, as DNA: TGTGCCAGCAGTTATCCCTCCGGTGGAGACACTGGAGCTTTCTTT.

This clonotype has at least ten counts. The chain uses TRBV3-1 and TRBJ1-2; possible D gene TRBD1, 6 bases. The CDR3 is 13 residues long. V lost 1 base to trimming and J lost 8 bases, with 11 bases between them. The germline CDR1 and CDR2 sequences are LGHDT and YNNKEL (reference sequence). CDR3 coding DNA: TGTGCCAGCAGCCAAGGACAGGAAAGCGGCTACACCTTC. Amino acid sequence: CASSQGQESGYTF. Filled out from reference TRBV3-1 and TRBJ1-2, the complete variable domain reads DTAVSQTPKYLVTQMGNDKSIKCEQNLGHDTMYWYKQDSKKFLKIMFSYNNKELIINETVPNRFSPKSPDKAHLNLHINSLELGDSAVYFCASSQGQESGYTFGSGTRLTVV.

The V gene is TRBV7-2, the J gene TRBJ2-6; D gene unclear. Per germline, CDR1 SGHTA and CDR2 FQGNSA. The CDR3 sequence is 14 residues long. V was cut by 4 bases and J by 0 bases, with 4 bases left in between. This CDR3 is CASSSVSGANVLTF. For the CDR3, the DNA is TGTGCCAGCAGCTCCGTCTCTGGGGCCAACGTCCTGACTTTC.

This chain links TRBV10-3 with TRBJ2-2; 9 bases agree with TRBD2. Germline lookup yields CDR1 ENHRY and CDR2 SYGVKD. The V segment lost 6 bases and the J segment 4 bases; nucleotides outside the gene matches: 6. The CDR3 loop spans 15 amino acids. DNA for the CDR3: TGTGCCATCAGGGGAGCGGGAGGCGGCACCGGGGAGCTGTTTTTT. Translation gives CAIRGAGGGTGELFF.

This clonotype was counted between two and nine times. This chain connects TRBV5-6 to TRBJ1-1; 10 bases align to TRBD1. The CDR3 has 15 amino acids. The germline gives CDR1 SGHDT, CDR2 YYEEEE. Trimming took 4 bases from V and 1 from J; bases not matched to a gene: 4. In DNA form, the CDR3 reads TGTGCCAGCAGCCCCGACAGGGGGCCGAACACTGAAGCTTTCTTT. This translates into CASSPDRGPNTEAFF.

J is TRBJ1-2 and V is TRBV20-1; D remains ambiguous. Trimming left V 6 bases short and J 4 bases short, with 15 bases between. CDR3 length: 13 amino acids. Germline V lookup: CDR1 DFQATT, CDR2 SNEGSKA (reference sequence). CDR3 sequence reads: CSAPNGVGYGYTF. CDR3 coding DNA: TGCAGTGCCCCGAACGGGGTGGGCTATGGCTACACCTTC.

This clonotype was counted at least ten times. This chain joins TRBV5-1 and TRBJ1-1; D uncertain. Germline-derived CDR1 and CDR2 are SGHRS and YFSETQ. The CDR3 consists of 15 residues. V was clipped by 4 bases and J by 1 base, with 14 bases between them. CDR3 nucleotides: TGCGCCAGCAGCGGAGGCCTTTCCGGGAACACTGAAGCTTTCTTT. Protein product: CASSGGLSGNTEAFF.

This clonotype was detected ten times or more. The rearrangement links TRBV28 to TRBJ1-1, with D unclear. Germline V gene sequence: CDR1 MDHEN, CDR2 SYDVKM. The V gene lost 7 bases and the J gene lost 2 bases, with 8 bases spanning the gap. This CDR3 region has 12 residues. CDR3 amino acids: CASNVGNTEAFF. In DNA form, the CDR3 reads TGTGCCAGCAATGTTGGTAACACTGAAGCTTTCTTT.

This clonotype has more than one count but fewer than ten. The chain combines TRBV9 with TRBJ2-3, with 10 bases identical to TRBD2. CDR3 length: 20 residues. The V gene end was trimmed by 4 bases and the J gene end by 3 bases; junction bases not matched to a gene: 20. The germline V gene encodes CDR1 SGDLS and CDR2 YYNGEE. The CDR3 DNA is TGTGCCAGCAGCCCCCCGGGAGGGGTCCTAGCGGGAGTGCGGACAGATACGCAGTATTTT. This translates into CASSPPGGVLAGVRTDTQYF.

This clonotype was seen only a few times. The chain has TRBV4-1 and TRBJ1-3, with unresolved D. Between the trimmed V and J ends, which lost 4 bases and 8 bases, there was a span of 15 bases. The CDR3 totals 14 residues. In germline, CDR1 is MGHRA, CDR2 YSYEKL. As DNA, the CDR3 is TGCGCCAGCAGCCTAGACACCCGTGCGGACACCATATATTTT. Protein sequence: CASSLDTRADTIYF.

About this clonotype: This clone may be a read error of a much larger clone one base away. This rearrangement joins TRBV28 to TRBJ2-5; 8 bases agree with TRBD1. V was pared by 7 bases and J by 7 bases, with 11 bases of the junction left unmatched. The CDR3 has 14 amino acids. Germline values: CDR1 MDHEN, CDR2 SYDVKM. DNA of the CDR3: TGTGCCAGCACGTACAGGGGGGCAAGGGGGACCCAGTACTTC. Protein sequence: CASTYRGARGTQYF.

This clonotype has more than one count but fewer than ten. The rearrangement uses TRBV28 and TRBJ1-2, with unresolved D. The CDR3 loop spans 11 amino acids. Germline V gene data show CDR1 as MDHEN and CDR2 as SYDVKM. V was clipped by 8 bases and J by 0 bases, with 4 bases between them. The CDR3 coding sequence is TGTGCCAGCCTCTCTAACTATGGCTACACCTTC. Amino acids: CASLSNYGYTF.

This clonotype was seen ten or more times. This chain joins TRBV20-1 and TRBJ2-7; D uncertain. The CDR3 runs 12 residues. V lost 2 bases and J lost 4, with 9 bases in between. From germline, CDR1 is DFQATT and CDR2 SNEGSKA (reference sequence). DNA of the CDR3: TGCAGTGCTAGACCAGATTTGTACGAGCAGTACTTC. Protein: CSARPDLYEQYF.

This clonotype was detected a few times. This rearrangement joins TRBV15 to TRBJ2-2; D uncertain. Germline V gene data show CDR1 as LNHNV and CDR2 as YYDKDF (reference sequence). This CDR3 is built from 13 residues. Trimming shortened V by 0 bases and J by 6 bases, and 5 bases separated the two germline ends. The CDR3 DNA sequence: TGTGCCACCAGCAGAGATCCGGCCGGGGAGCTGTTTTTT. Its protein product is CATSRDPAGELFF.

In this sample, this clonotype turned up many times. The limits of the CDR3 on the DNA are not certain, so only TCRdb's listed CDR3 is given. This chain connects TRBV7-3 to TRBJ2-1; TRBD1 is the table's D call and was not checked against the DNA. CDR1 SGHTA and CDR2 FQGTGA come from the germline V gene. The CDR3 is 17 residues long, counting both termini. CDR3 amino acids: CASSRFGRGSSYNEQLF.

The V call is TRBV10-3, the J call TRBJ1-5; 10 bases line up with TRBD1. CDR1 is ENHRY and CDR2 is SYGVKD in the germline V gene. The CDR3 has 18 residues. The trim removed 4 bases at V and 0 bases at J, leaving 9 bases unmatched. The CDR3 reads CAISGRDRGLYSNQPQHF. The CDR3 nucleotides are TGTGCCATCAGTGGGAGGGACAGGGGCCTTTATAGCAATCAGCCCCAGCATTTT.

This clonotype came up many times. V and J are TRBV5-5 and TRBJ2-1, with TRBD2 matching 7 bases. V trimming: 2 bases; J trimming: 7 bases; junction bases outside the gene matches: 12. CDR3 size: 16 residues. The V gene's germline CDR1 is SGHKS and CDR2 YYEKEE (reference sequence). This CDR3 reads CASSFKGLAVLNEQFF. The CDR3 bases are TGTGCCAGCAGCTTTAAGGGTCTAGCGGTATTAAATGAGCAGTTCTTC. Based on the CDR3 plus reference TRBV5-5 and TRBJ2-1, the full variable domain is DAGVTQSPTHLIKTRGQQVTLRCSPISGHKSVSWYQQVLGQGPQFIFQYYEKEERGRGNFPDRFSARQFPNYSSELNVNALLLGDSALYLCASSFKGLAVLNEQFFGPGTRLTVL.

This rearrangement joins TRBV20-1 to TRBJ1-3; tentatively, D is TRBD1 (6 bases). Germline V CDR1 and CDR2: DFQATT, SNEGSKA (reference sequence). Trimming cost V 3 bases and J 4 bases, with 10 bases left between them. There are 13 residues in the CDR3. The CDR3 reads CSASPGQGNTIYF. In DNA form, the CDR3 reads TGCAGTGCTAGCCCCGGACAGGGAAACACCATATATTTT.